The next 15 T cell receptor beta chains were all read from a single sample in a study of yellow fever vaccine responses in identical twins. TCRdb reprocessed the RT-PCR reads via MiXCR and lists one record per CDR3 protein. Of about 9,600 distinct CDR3 sequences listed, less than 85% are singletons. The sequencing here drew on T cells from blood (PBMCs), unsorted or a sorted subset (not recorded which), taken before or after yellow fever vaccination (not recorded which). Every receptor here comes from a woman aged 18-29 years who received the yellow fever vaccine.

V is TRBV11-1 and J is TRBJ2-1; the D is unclear. The CDR3 spans 15 residues. The germline V gene encodes CDR1 SGHAT and CDR2 FQDESV (reference sequence). Trimming pared 4 bases from V and 3 bases from J, leaving 13 bases between. The CDR3 coding sequence is TGTGCCAGCAGCTCACAGCCGACTGTCTACAATGAGCAGTTCTTC. Its translation is CASSSQPTVYNEQFF.

The chain employs TRBV7-8 and TRBJ1-1; D is uncertain. Germline V gene lookup returns CDR1 SGHVS and CDR2 FQNEAQ. The CDR3 length is 15 residues. The V gene lost 1 base and the J gene lost 7 bases, with 16 bases spanning the gap. CDR3 sequence reads: CASSLVAPAGGEAFF. CDR3 nucleotides: TGTGCCAGCAGCTTAGTCGCCCCAGCCGGTGGTGAAGCTTTCTTT.

The J gene is TRBJ2-7, the V gene TRBV2; D is undetermined. This CDR3 has 13 amino acids. Germline CDR1 reads SNHLY; CDR2 reads FYNNEI. With 3 bases removed from V and 3 bases from J, the gap between germline ends came to 9 bases. The CDR3 coding sequence is TGTGCCAGCAGTGAGTTCCCCCACTACGAGCAGTACTTC. Its translation: CASSEFPHYEQYF. The variable domain in full, with the rest retrieved from reference TRBV2 and TRBJ2-7, is EPEVTQTPSHQVTQMGQEVILRCVPISNHLYFYWYRQILGQKVEFLVSFYNNEISEKSEIFDDQFSVERPDGSNFTLKIRSTKLEDSAMYFCASSEFPHYEQYFGPGTRLTVT.

This clonotype has a single count. The chain recombines TRBV24-1 with TRBJ1-2; D possibly corresponds to TRBD1 (5 bases). Per germline, CDR1 KGHDR and CDR2 SFDVKD. The CDR3 sequence is 14 residues long. V was cut by 4 bases and J by 5 bases, with 13 bases left in between. This CDR3 reads CATSDSQGRYGYTF. The CDR3 bases are TGTGCCACCAGTGACTCCCAGGGCAGGTATGGCTACACCTTC.

V and J are TRBV7-6 and TRBJ2-3, with a weak D call TRBD1 (5 bases). This CDR3 comprises 16 residues. Between the trimmed V and J ends, which lost 5 bases and 0 bases, there was a span of 15 bases. Germline CDR1 reads SGHVS; CDR2 reads FNYEAQ. The CDR3 protein is CASSPEPDTSTDTQYF. The DNA for the CDR3 is TGTGCCAGCAGCCCCGAGCCGGACACGAGCACAGATACGCAGTATTTT.

J is TRBJ2-1 and V is TRBV7-9, with TRBD2 identical over 7 bases. The length of the CDR3 is 15 residues. V shed 5 bases, J shed 5 bases, and the junction held 9 bases outside the gene matches. Germline lookup yields CDR1 SEHNR and CDR2 FQNEAQ (reference sequence). CDR3 amino acids: CASSPLGGVDNEQFF. The DNA of the CDR3 is TGTGCCAGCAGCCCACTTGGGGGGGTCGACAATGAGCAGTTCTTC.

The chain recombines TRBV2 with TRBJ1-5; D gene unclear. The CDR3 covers 14 residues. From germline, CDR1 is SNHLY and CDR2 FYNNEI. V gave up 2 bases and J gave up 0 bases, with 5 bases separating them. Written as DNA, the CDR3 is TGTGCCAGCAGTGAATCGGCTAGCAATCAGCCCCAGCATTTT. Translated: CASSESASNQPQHF.

This chain connects TRBV6-1 to TRBJ1-2; 8 positions match TRBD1. V lost 6 bases to trimming and J lost 8 bases; unmatched junction nucleotides: 20. CDR1 and CDR2 from the germline V gene are MNHNS and SASEGT. CDR3 size: 17 residues. CDR3 loop: CASSGEGGTGVFAGYTF. The CDR3 nucleotides are TGTGCCAGCAGCGGAGAGGGGGGGACAGGAGTTTTCGCGGGCTACACCTTC.

The chain employs TRBV6-4 and TRBJ2-4, with 9 bases aligning to TRBD2. Trimming took 3 bases from V and 1 from J; bases not matched to a gene: 10. Looked up from germline, CDR1 is MRHNA and CDR2 is SNTAGT. The CDR3 is 18 amino acids. The CDR3 DNA is TGTGCCAGCAGTGAGGCCGGGACTAGCAGATGGGCCAAAAACATTCAGTACTTC. This sequence encodes CASSEAGTSRWAKNIQYF.

The chain recombines TRBV24-1 with TRBJ2-1; the D call may be TRBD1 or TRBD2 (5 bases each). With 4 bases removed from V and 4 bases from J, the gap between germline ends came to 13 bases. CDR3 size: 15 residues. Germline loops: CDR1 KGHDR, CDR2 SFDVKD. The CDR3 nucleotides are TGTGCCACCAGTGAGAGGGGCAGCGCTTACAATGAGCAGTTCTTC. It encodes CATSERGSAYNEQFF.

The J gene is TRBJ1-2, the V gene TRBV11-3, with D hard to call. Per the germline V gene, CDR1 is SGHNT and CDR2 is YENEEA. V lost 0 bases and J lost 1, with 9 bases in between. This CDR3 is 15 amino acids long. The CDR3 reads CASSLEAAHNYGYTF. For the CDR3, the DNA is TGTGCCAGCAGCTTAGAGGCAGCACATAACTATGGCTACACCTTC.

The chain uses TRBV18 and TRBJ1-3; TRBD1 is a possible D gene (5 bases). The V end was cut by 1 base, the J end by 1 base, with 8 bases between. The CDR3 sequence is 15 residues long. Germline CDR1 is KGHSH and CDR2 is LQKENI. In nucleotides, the CDR3 is TGTGCCAGCTCACCACAGGGGATATCTGGAAACACCATATATTTT. Translating it yields CASSPQGISGNTIYF.

This clonotype was detected once. The chain has TRBV10-1 and TRBJ2-2; D not certain. The CDR3 sequence is 12 residues long. V lost 5 bases and J 0 bases, leaving 1 base between the germline ends. Looked up from germline, CDR1 is WNHNN and CDR2 is SYGVQD (reference sequence). In nucleotides, the CDR3 is TGCGCCAGCAGTACGAACACCGGGGAGCTGTTTTTT. Protein product: CASSTNTGELFF.

The gene calls are TRBV12-3 or TRBV12-4 and TRBJ2-3, with 8 bases lining up with TRBD1. The CDR3 sequence is 15 residues long. Trimming at V came to 1 base and at J to 4 bases, leaving 4 bases not matched to a gene. The CDR3 is CASSLGAGGADTQYF. The CDR3, as DNA: TGTGCCAGCAGTTTAGGGGCAGGGGGCGCAGATACGCAGTATTTT.

V is TRBV19 and J is TRBJ2-1; D possibly uses TRBD1 or TRBD2 (6 bases each). The CDR3 runs to 15 residues. In germline, CDR1 is LNHDA, CDR2 SQIVND (reference sequence). Trimming took 1 base from V and 1 from J, leaving 8 bases between them. CDR3 residues: CASSIAGASYNEQFF. For the CDR3, the DNA is TGTGCCAGTAGTATAGCGGGGGCTTCCTACAATGAGCAGTTCTTC.